This T cell receptor beta chain was retrieved from a study of T cell repertoires in cytomegalovirus infection. TCRdb fed the reads into MiXCR, producing one record per CDR3 protein. The sample includes approximately 1,000,000 distinct CDR3 sequences, around 29% of them seen just once. Per the germline V gene, CDR1 is SEHNR and CDR2 is FQNEAQ (reference sequence). The CDR3 is 16 amino acids. Germline trimming cut 5 bases from V and 7 bases from J; bases unmatched to any gene: 11. This clonotype was seen a single time. The antigen remains unidentified. This chain connects TRBV7-9 to TRBJ2-3; 11 nucleotides line up with TRBD2. This receptor was identified in a human donor in good health (CMV status not recorded). Some clones in this sample may be carry-over from other donors' samples. Sequenced here: cultured CD8+ T cells from PBMCs, sampled from culture after CMV antigen stimulation. The DNA of the CDR3 is TGTGCCAGCAGCACCAGGATAGCGGGGGGGAGGCATACGCAGTATTTT. Protein: CASSTRIAGGRHTQYF.